This TCR beta chain emerged from a study of blood T cell repertoires in COVID-19. Study background: PBMCs, B-cell-depleted T cells, or T cells were the source of the cDNA or gDNA that made up the material.

The assay was immunoSEQ multiplex PCR, and TCRdb's table has in-frame clones only and misses some. The sample includes under 80,000 clones, around four fifths seen only once; the top ten take about a tenth. The CDR3 has 14 amino acids. Germline loops: CDR1 KGHSH, CDR2 LQKENI. With 0 bases removed from V and 1 base from J, the gap between germline ends came to 6 bases. The chain joins TRBV18 to TRBJ1-2, with D unresolved. The clonotype comes from a human donor in a cohort sampled during active COVID-19. The sample was peripheral blood. Written as DNA, the CDR3 is TGTGCCAGCTCACCACCGGGGAGTAACTATGGCTACACCTTC. Translated: CASSPPGSNYGYTF. Drawing the rest from reference TRBV18 and TRBJ1-2, the complete variable domain is NAGVMQNPRHLVRRRGQEARLRCSPMKGHSHVYWYRQLPEEGLKFMVYLQKENIIDESGMPKERFSAEFPKEGPSILRIQQVVRGDSAAYFCASSPPGSNYGYTFGSGTRLTVV.